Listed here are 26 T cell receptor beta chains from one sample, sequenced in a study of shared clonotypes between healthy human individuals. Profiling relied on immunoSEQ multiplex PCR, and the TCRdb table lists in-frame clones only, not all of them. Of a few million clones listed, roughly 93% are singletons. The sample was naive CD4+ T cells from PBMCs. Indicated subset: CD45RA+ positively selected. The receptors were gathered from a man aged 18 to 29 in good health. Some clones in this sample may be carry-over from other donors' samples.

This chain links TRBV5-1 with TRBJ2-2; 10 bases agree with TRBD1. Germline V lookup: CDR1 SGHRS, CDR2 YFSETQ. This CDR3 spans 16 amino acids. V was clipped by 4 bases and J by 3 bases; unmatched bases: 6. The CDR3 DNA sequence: TGCGCCAGCAGCCCCGACAGGGGGCTAGACACCGGGGAGCTGTTTTTT. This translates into CASSPDRGLDTGELFF. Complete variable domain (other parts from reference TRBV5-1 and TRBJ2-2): KAGVTQTPRYLIKTRGQQVTLSCSPISGHRSVSWYQQTPGQGLQFLFEYFSETQRNKGNFPGRFSGRQFSNSRSEMNVSTLELGDSALYLCASSPDRGLDTGELFFGEGSRLTVL.

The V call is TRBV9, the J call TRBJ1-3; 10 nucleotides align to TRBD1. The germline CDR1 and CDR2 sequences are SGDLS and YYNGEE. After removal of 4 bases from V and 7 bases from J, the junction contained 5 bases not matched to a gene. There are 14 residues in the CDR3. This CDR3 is CASSLDRGGNTIYF. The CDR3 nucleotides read TGTGCCAGCAGCCTGGACAGGGGGGGGAACACCATATATTTT. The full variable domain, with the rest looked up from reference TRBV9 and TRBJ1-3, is DSGVTQTPKHLITATGQRVTLRCSPRSGDLSVYWYQQSLDQGLQFLIQYYNGEERAKGNILERFSAQQFPDLHSELNLSSLELGDSALYFCASSLDRGGNTIYFGEGSWLTVV.

CDR3 loop: CASSRSSGTSPWAGELFF. The DNA for the CDR3 is TGCGCCAGCAGCCGTTCCTCCGGGACTAGCCCCTGGGCCGGGGAGCTGTTTTTT. This sequence joins TRBV5-1 and TRBJ2-2, with TRBD2 matching over 9 bases. J lost 6 bases, V lost 4 bases, and 16 bases had no gene match. The CDR3 contains 18 residues. The germline V gene has CDR1 SGHRS and CDR2 YFSETQ.

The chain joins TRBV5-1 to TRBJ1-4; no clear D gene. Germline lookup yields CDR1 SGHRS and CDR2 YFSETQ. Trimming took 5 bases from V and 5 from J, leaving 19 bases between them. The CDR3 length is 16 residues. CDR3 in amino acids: CASRTRPSGGNEKLFF. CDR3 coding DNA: TGCGCCAGCAGGACAAGACCATCAGGCGGGAATGAAAAACTGTTTTTT.

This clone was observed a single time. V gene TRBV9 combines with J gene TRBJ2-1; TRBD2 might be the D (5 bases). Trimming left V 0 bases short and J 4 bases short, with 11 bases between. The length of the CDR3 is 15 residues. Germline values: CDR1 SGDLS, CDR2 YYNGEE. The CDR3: CASSVGERRYNEQFF. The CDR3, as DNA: TGTGCCAGCAGCGTAGGGGAAAGGAGGTACAATGAGCAGTTCTTC. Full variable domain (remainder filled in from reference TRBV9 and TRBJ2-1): DSGVTQTPKHLITATGQRVTLRCSPRSGDLSVYWYQQSLDQGLQFLIQYYNGEERAKGNILERFSAQQFPDLHSELNLSSLELGDSALYFCASSVGERRYNEQFFGPGTRLTVL.

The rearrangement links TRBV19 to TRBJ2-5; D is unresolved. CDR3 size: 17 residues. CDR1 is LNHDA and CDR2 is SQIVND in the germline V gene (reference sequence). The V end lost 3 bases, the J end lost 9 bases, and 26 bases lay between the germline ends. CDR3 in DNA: TGTGCCAGTAGTATCATGTTGGAAACAAGGAGAAGATGGGCCCAGTACTTC. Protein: CASSIMLETRRRWAQYF.

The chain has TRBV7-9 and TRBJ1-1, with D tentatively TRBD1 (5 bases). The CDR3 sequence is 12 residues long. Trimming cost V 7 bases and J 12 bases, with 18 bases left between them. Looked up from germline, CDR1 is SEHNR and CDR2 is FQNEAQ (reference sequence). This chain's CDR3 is CASNDRGSASFF. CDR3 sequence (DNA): TGTGCCAGCAATGATAGGGGCTCGGCATCTTTCTTT.

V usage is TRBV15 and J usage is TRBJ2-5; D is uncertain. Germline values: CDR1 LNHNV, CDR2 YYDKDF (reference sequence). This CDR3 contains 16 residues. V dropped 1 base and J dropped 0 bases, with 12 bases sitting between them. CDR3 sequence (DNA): TGTGCCACCAGCAGAGGTGTACAAAGAAACCAAGAGACCCAGTACTTC. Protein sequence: CATSRGVQRNQETQYF. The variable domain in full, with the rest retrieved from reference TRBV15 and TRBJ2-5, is DAMVIQNPRYQVTQFGKPVTLSCSQTLNHNVMYWYQQKSSQAPKLLFHYYDKDFNNEADTPDNFQSRRPNTSFCFLDIRSPGLGDTAMYLCATSRGVQRNQETQYFGPGTRLLVL.

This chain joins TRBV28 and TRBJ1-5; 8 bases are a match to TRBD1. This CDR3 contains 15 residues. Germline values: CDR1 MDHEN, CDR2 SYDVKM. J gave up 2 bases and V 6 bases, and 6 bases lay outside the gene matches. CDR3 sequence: CASRLPGGGNQPQHF. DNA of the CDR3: TGTGCCAGCAGGCTCCCAGGGGGCGGCAATCAGCCCCAGCATTTT.

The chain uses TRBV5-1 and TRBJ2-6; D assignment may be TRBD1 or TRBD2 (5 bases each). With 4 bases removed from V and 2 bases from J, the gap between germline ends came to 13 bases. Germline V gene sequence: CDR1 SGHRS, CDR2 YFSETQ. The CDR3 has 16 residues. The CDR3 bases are TGCGCCAGCAGCGAAGGGACCGGCACTGGGGCCAACGTCCTGACTTTC. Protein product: CASSEGTGTGANVLTF.

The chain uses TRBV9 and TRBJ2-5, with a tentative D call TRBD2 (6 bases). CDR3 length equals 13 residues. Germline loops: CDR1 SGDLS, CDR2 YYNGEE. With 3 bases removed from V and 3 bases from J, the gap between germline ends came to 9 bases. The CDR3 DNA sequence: TGTGCCAGCAGCGCACGGGAGAAAGAGACCCAGTACTTC. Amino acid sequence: CASSAREKETQYF.

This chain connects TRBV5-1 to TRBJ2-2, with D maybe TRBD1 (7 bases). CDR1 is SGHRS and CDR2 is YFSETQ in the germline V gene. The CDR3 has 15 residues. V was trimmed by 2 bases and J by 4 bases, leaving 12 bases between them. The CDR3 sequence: CASSFRGDGTGELFF. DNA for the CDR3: TGCGCCAGCAGCTTCAGGGGGGACGGCACCGGGGAGCTGTTTTTT. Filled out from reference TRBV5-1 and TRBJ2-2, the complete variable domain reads KAGVTQTPRYLIKTRGQQVTLSCSPISGHRSVSWYQQTPGQGLQFLFEYFSETQRNKGNFPGRFSGRQFSNSRSEMNVSTLELGDSALYLCASSFRGDGTGELFFGEGSRLTVL.

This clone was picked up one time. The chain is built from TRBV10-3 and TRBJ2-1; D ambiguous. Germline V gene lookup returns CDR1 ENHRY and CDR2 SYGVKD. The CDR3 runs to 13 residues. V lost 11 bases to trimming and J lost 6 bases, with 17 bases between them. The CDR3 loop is CAVQGLSGNEQFF. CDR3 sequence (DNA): TGTGCCGTCCAAGGGCTCTCAGGCAATGAGCAGTTCTTC.

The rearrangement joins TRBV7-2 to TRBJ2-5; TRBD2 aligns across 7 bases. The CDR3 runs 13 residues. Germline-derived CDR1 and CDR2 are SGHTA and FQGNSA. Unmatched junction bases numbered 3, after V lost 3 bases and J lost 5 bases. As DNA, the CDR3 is TGTGCCAGCAGCTTTGGGAGGGCCGAGACCCAGTACTTC. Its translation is CASSFGRAETQYF.

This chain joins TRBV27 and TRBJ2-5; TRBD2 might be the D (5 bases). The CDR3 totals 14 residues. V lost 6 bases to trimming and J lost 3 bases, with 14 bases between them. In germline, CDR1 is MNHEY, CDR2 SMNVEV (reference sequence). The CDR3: CASSPSGLKETQYF. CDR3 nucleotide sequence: TGTGCCAGCAGCCCATCGGGGTTAAAAGAGACCCAGTACTTC.

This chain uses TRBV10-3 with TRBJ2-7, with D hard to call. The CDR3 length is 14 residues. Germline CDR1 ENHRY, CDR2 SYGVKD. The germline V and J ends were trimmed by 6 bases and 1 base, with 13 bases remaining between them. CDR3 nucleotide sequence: TGTGCCATCAGCCTTTCTCAGGATTCCTACGAGCAGTACTTC. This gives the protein CAISLSQDSYEQYF.

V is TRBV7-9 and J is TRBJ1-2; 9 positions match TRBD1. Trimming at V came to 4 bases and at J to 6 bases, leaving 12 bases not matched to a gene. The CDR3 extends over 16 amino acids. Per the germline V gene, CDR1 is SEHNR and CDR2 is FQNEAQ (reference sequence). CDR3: CASSSIGQGRIHGYTF. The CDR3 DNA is TGTGCCAGCAGCTCCATAGGACAGGGGAGAATTCATGGCTACACCTTC.

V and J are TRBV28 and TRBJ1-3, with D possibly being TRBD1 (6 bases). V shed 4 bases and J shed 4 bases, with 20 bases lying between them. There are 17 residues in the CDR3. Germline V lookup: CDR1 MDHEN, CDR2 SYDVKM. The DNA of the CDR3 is TGTGCCAGCAGTTCTACCGTGGGGGGGCGTCGAGGAAACACCATATATTTT. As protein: CASSSTVGGRRGNTIYF.

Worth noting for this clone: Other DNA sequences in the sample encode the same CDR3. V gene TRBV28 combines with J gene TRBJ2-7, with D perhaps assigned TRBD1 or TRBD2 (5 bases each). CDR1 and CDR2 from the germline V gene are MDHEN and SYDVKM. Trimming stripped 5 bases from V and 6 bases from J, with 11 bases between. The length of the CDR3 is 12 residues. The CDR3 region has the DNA TGTGCCAGCAGTCCACCTGGGGGCGAGCAGTACTTC. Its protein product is CASSPPGGEQYF.

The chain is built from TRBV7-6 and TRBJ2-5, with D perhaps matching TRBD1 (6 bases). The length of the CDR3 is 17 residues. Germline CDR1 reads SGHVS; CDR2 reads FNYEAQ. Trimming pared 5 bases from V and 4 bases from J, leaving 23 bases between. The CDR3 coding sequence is TGTGCCAGCAGCAAGGGCGCGCTACAGGGAAGGGGAGAGACCCAGTACTTC. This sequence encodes CASSKGALQGRGETQYF.

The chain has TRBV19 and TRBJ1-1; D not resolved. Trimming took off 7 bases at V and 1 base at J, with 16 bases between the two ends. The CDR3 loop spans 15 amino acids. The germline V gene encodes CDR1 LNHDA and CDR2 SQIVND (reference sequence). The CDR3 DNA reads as TGTGCCAGTACCCGATTCGGGAACTCGAACACTGAAGCTTTCTTT. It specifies CASTRFGNSNTEAFF.

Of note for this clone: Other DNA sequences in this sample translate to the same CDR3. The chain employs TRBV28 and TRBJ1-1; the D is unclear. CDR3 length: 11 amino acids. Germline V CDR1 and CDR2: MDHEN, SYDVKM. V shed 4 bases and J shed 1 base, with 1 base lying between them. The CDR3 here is CASSSNTEAFF. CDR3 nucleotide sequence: TGTGCCAGCAGTTCGAACACTGAAGCTTTCTTT. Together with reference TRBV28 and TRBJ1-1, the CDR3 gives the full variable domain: DVKVTQSSRYLVKRTGEKVFLECVQDMDHENMFWYRQDPGLGLRLIYFSYDVKMKEKGDIPEGYSVSREKKERFSLILESASTNQTSMYLCASSSNTEAFFGQGTRLTVV.

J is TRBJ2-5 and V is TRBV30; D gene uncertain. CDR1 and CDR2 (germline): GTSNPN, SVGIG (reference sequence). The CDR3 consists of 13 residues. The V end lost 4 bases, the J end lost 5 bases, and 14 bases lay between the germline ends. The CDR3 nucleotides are TGTGCCTGGAATAAAGGTAGCTGGGAGACCCAGTACTTC. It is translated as CAWNKGSWETQYF.

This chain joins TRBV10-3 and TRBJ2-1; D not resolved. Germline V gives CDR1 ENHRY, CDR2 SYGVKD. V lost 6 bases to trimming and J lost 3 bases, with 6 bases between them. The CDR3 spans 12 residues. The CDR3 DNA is TGTGCCATCAGGAGTGACTACAATGAGCAGTTCTTC. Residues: CAIRSDYNEQFF.

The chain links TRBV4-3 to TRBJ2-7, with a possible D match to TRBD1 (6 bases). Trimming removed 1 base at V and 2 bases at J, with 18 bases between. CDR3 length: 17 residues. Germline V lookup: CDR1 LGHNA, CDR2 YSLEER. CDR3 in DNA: TGCGCCAGCAGCCAAGCCCCTCCCCCGACAGGCCCCTACGAGCAGTACTTC. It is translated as CASSQAPPPTGPYEQYF.

CDR3 in amino acids: CASRGAWEGEETQYF. The CDR3 DNA is TGTGCCAGTAGGGGCGCGTGGGAGGGCGAGGAGACCCAGTACTTC. This chain uses TRBV19 with TRBJ2-5; 7 bases fit TRBD2. V lost 6 bases, J lost 5 bases, and 12 bases stayed unmatched. The CDR3 is 15 amino acids. In germline, CDR1 is LNHDA, CDR2 SQIVND (reference sequence).